These 17 T cell receptor beta chains were all obtained from the same sample, sequenced in a study of T cells in localized non-small cell lung cancer (dated by TCRdb to 2020 to 2021). Libraries were built with the immunoSEQ multiplex PCR assay. The immuneACCESS repertoire file appears here via TCRdb, limited to in-frame rearrangements. These files lack a portion of the clones; in checked studies, under half of the deficit traces to unresolved V genes, and the cause of the others is not known. The sample data list fewer than 95,000 clones, and approximately 91% of these were observed just once. The ten largest clonotypes hold roughly 4% of the sample. The sequencing used PBMCs, collected before any cancer treatment. The receptors here all came from a woman aged 35-75 years with stage II squamous cell lung carcinoma.

This clone is a singleton in its sample. The chain joins TRBV5-1 to TRBJ1-3; 9 bases agree with TRBD1. The CDR3 has 15 residues. CDR1 SGHRS and CDR2 YFSETQ come from the germline V gene. V shed 4 bases, J shed 3 bases, and the junction held 5 bases outside the gene matches. The CDR3 sequence is CASSATTGGGNTIYF. The CDR3 DNA reads TGCGCCAGCAGCGCCACGACAGGGGGTGGAAACACCATATATTTT.

The chain joins TRBV5-4 to TRBJ2-5; 7 bases map to TRBD1. The CDR3 has 16 residues. Germline trimming cut 2 bases from V and 4 bases from J; bases unmatched to any gene: 11. CDR1 and CDR2 (germline): SGHNT, YYREEE (reference sequence). The CDR3: CASSLPGTVRGETQYF. The DNA of the CDR3 is TGTGCCAGCAGCTTACCCGGGACAGTGAGGGGAGAGACCCAGTACTTC.

The rearrangement joins TRBV5-4 to TRBJ2-7; 7 bases are shared with TRBD2. Germline-derived CDR1 and CDR2 are SGHNT and YYREEE (reference sequence). This CDR3 has 14 amino acids. Trimming cost V 4 bases and J 2 bases; bases outside gene matches: 6. CDR3 nucleotide sequence: TGTGCCAGCAGCCCTAGCGGAGGCCCCTACGAGCAGTACTTC. Translation: CASSPSGGPYEQYF.

CDR3 nucleotide sequence: TGTGCCAGCAGCTCGACTAGCGGGAGGAGGGATACGCAGTATTTT. Translation: CASSSTSGRRDTQYF. The rearrangement joins TRBV14 to TRBJ2-3; 13 bases fit TRBD2. Germline V gene sequence: CDR1 SGHDN, CDR2 FVKESK. V lost 5 bases, J lost 6 bases, and 5 bases stayed unmatched. This CDR3 has 15 amino acids.

The chain links TRBV9 to TRBJ1-2; D perhaps matches TRBD1 (5 bases). Germline CDR1 reads SGDLS; CDR2 reads YYNGEE. The CDR3 is 14 amino acids. The V end was cut by 0 bases, the J end by 6 bases, with 12 bases between. The CDR3 DNA follows: TGTGCCAGCAGCGTAGATGAGGGGCGGGATGGCTACACCTTC. Translating gives CASSVDEGRDGYTF. The full variable domain, completed using reference TRBV9 and TRBJ1-2, is DSGVTQTPKHLITATGQRVTLRCSPRSGDLSVYWYQQSLDQGLQFLIQYYNGEERAKGNILERFSAQQFPDLHSELNLSSLELGDSALYFCASSVDEGRDGYTFGSGTRLTVV.

V is TRBV6-1 and J is TRBJ2-1; possibly TRBD2 for D (6 bases). Per the germline V gene, CDR1 is MNHNS and CDR2 is SASEGT. V was clipped by 8 bases and J by 8 bases, with 19 bases between them. This CDR3 is 14 amino acids long. As DNA, the CDR3 is TGTGCCAGCGTTAGGCGGGACCCGGGCCATGAGCAGTTCTTC. Its translation: CASVRRDPGHEQFF.

The count of this clone is one. V and J are TRBV28 and TRBJ2-1; D call uncertain. The CDR3 is made up of 15 amino acids. The V end was cut by 3 bases, the J end by 4 bases, with 13 bases between. CDR1 is MDHEN and CDR2 is SYDVKM in the germline V gene. In DNA form, the CDR3 reads TGTGCCAGCAGTTTGGTCCTCTTAGGATACAATGAGCAGTTCTTC. This translates into CASSLVLLGYNEQFF.

CDR3 DNA sequence: TGTGCCATCAGTGCGTCTGGCGGGAGTCGGTACGAGCAGTACTTC. Residues: CAISASGGSRYEQYF. This chain uses TRBV10-3 with TRBJ2-7; TRBD2 matches at 7 bases. This CDR3 comprises 15 residues. From germline, CDR1 is ENHRY and CDR2 SYGVKD. V lost 4 bases to trimming and J lost 4 bases; unmatched junction nucleotides: 10.

The CDR3 loop reads CASSSSGRGGTKNIQYF. The CDR3 region has the DNA TGTGCCAGTAGTAGTAGCGGGAGGGGTGGGACCAAAAACATTCAGTACTTC. This chain links TRBV19 with TRBJ2-4, with 11 positions matching TRBD2. J was trimmed by 2 bases and V by 4 bases; bases with no gene match: 7. Germline V gene sequence: CDR1 LNHDA, CDR2 SQIVND (reference sequence). CDR3 length equals 17 residues. Looking up the rest from reference TRBV19 and TRBJ2-4 gives the full variable domain: DGGITQSPKYLFRKEGQNVTLSCEQNLNHDAMYWYRQDPGQGLRLIYYSQIVNDFQKGDIAEGYSVSREKKESFPLTVTSAQKNPTAFYLCASSSSGRGGTKNIQYFGAGTRLSVL.

The rearrangement joins TRBV7-9 to TRBJ2-1, with TRBD2 as a possible D gene (6 bases). The CDR3 totals 14 residues. The germline gives CDR1 SEHNR, CDR2 FQNEAQ (reference sequence). V was shortened by 2 bases and J by 6 bases, with 11 bases between the two germline ends. The CDR3 region is CASSLRELRNEQFF. DNA of the CDR3: TGTGCCAGCAGCTTACGGGAGCTCCGCAATGAGCAGTTCTTC.

The chain recombines TRBV5-1 with TRBJ2-5, with 10 bases identical to TRBD2. CDR1 is SGHRS and CDR2 is YFSETQ in the germline V gene. The CDR3 extends over 16 amino acids. V was clipped by 2 bases and J by 2 bases; unmatched bases: 6. CDR3 nucleotides: TGCGCCAGCAGCTTTACTAGCGGGGCGCAACAAGAGACCCAGTACTTC. This sequence encodes CASSFTSGAQQETQYF.

The chain links TRBV5-4 to TRBJ2-1; D may be TRBD1 (6 bases). Between the trimmed V and J ends, which lost 4 bases and 3 bases, there was a span of 17 bases. The germline V gene encodes CDR1 SGHNT and CDR2 YYREEE (reference sequence). This CDR3 is 16 amino acids long. CDR3 region: CASSPTSDRSYNEQFF. As DNA, the CDR3 is TGTGCCAGCAGCCCGACGTCGGACAGAAGCTACAATGAGCAGTTCTTC.

This chain uses TRBV2 with TRBJ2-7; D is possibly TRBD2 (7 bases). The length of the CDR3 is 11 residues. Germline V gene sequence: CDR1 SNHLY, CDR2 FYNNEI. Between the trimmed V and J ends, which lost 8 bases and 5 bases, there was a span of 10 bases. The CDR3 region is CASGGANEQYF. In DNA form, the CDR3 reads TGTGCCAGCGGGGGGGCGAACGAGCAGTACTTC.

The gene calls are TRBV20-1 and TRBJ1-1; D might be TRBD1 (5 bases). V lost 3 bases to trimming and J lost 4 bases, with 6 bases between them. The V gene's germline CDR1 is DFQATT and CDR2 SNEGSKA (reference sequence). This CDR3 contains 11 residues. The CDR3 DNA reads TGCAGTGCTAGGGGGGGCACTGAAGCTTTCTTT. It translates to CSARGGTEAFF.

The chain joins TRBV19 to TRBJ2-3, with 8 bases fitting TRBD2. The CDR3 length is 14 residues. Germline-derived CDR1 and CDR2 are LNHDA and SQIVND (reference sequence). With 5 bases clipped from V and 2 bases from J, the junction kept 3 bases outside the gene matches. In DNA, the CDR3 is TGTGCCAGTAGTGCGGGGGGCCCCACAGATACGCAGTATTTT. Translation: CASSAGGPTDTQYF.

The CDR3 DNA reads as TGTGCCAGCACCTCAGTGGCTAGCGGGAGTAATGAGCAGTTCTTC. This sequence encodes CASTSVASGSNEQFF. The chain carries TRBV28 and TRBJ2-1; TRBD2 matches at 10 bases. V was clipped by 7 bases and J by 7 bases; unmatched bases: 10. This CDR3 is built from 15 residues. Germline CDR1 and CDR2: MDHEN and SYDVKM.

This rearrangement joins TRBV4-2 to TRBJ2-3; TRBD1 matches 8 bases. Germline CDR1 is LGHNA and CDR2 is YNFKEQ. The CDR3 covers 16 residues. Unmatched junction bases numbered 4, after V lost 1 base and J lost 1 base. In DNA form, the CDR3 reads TGTGCCAGCAGCCAAGTTGGACAGGGAGGCACAGATACGCAGTATTTT. Translated, it gives CASSQVGQGGTDTQYF.